Presented here are 10 T cell receptor beta chains from one specimen sequenced in a study of long-term antiretroviral therapy in people with HIV. immunoSEQ v3.0 was run at survey level. Sequencing was performed with immunoSEQ multiplex PCR; in TCRdb, only in-frame clones are kept and a portion is missing. The sample records 20,000 to 25,000 clones, 70% to 80% being singletons. The material was unsorted PBMCs, obtained less than 1.8 years before starting antiretroviral therapy. The receptor source for this set is a woman in her thirties or forties with HIV.

This chain uses TRBV6-4 with TRBJ1-4; D uncertain. There are 14 residues in the CDR3. Trimming pared 3 bases from V and 4 bases from J, leaving 9 bases between. Germline-derived CDR1 and CDR2 are MRHNA and SNTAGT. The DNA of the CDR3 is TGTGCCAGCAGTGATAGAAGGGATAATGAAAAACTGTTTTTT. The encoded protein is CASSDRRDNEKLFF.

The V call is TRBV10-3, the J call TRBJ2-1, with 8 positions matching TRBD2. Germline CDR1 and CDR2: ENHRY and SYGVKD. Germline trimming cut 8 bases from V and 0 bases from J; bases unmatched to any gene: 15. This CDR3 contains 18 residues. This CDR3 is CAIRPKLAGINSYNEQFF. The DNA for the CDR3 is TGTGCCATCCGTCCGAAGCTAGCGGGTATAAACTCCTACAATGAGCAGTTCTTC.

The J gene is TRBJ1-6, the V gene TRBV11-3; D remains ambiguous. The CDR3 is 14 amino acids. CDR1 is SGHNT, CDR2 YENEEA, per germline. The V gene lost 2 bases and the J gene lost 4 bases, with 6 bases spanning the gap. In DNA form, the CDR3 reads TGTGCCAGCAGCTTACAACAGTATAATTCACCCCTCCACTTT. This encodes CASSLQQYNSPLHF. Full variable domain (missing parts from reference TRBV11-3 and TRBJ1-6): EAGVVQSPRYKIIEKKQPVAFWCNPISGHNTLYWYLQNLGQGPELLIRYENEEAVDDSQLPKDRFSAERLKGVDSTLKIQPAELGDSAVYLCASSLQQYNSPLHFGNGTRLTVT.

This chain uses TRBV5-6 with TRBJ2-7; D unresolved. V lost 4 bases to trimming and J lost 6 bases, with 11 bases between them. The CDR3 consists of 12 residues. Germline lookup yields CDR1 SGHDT and CDR2 YYEEEE. The CDR3 region is CASSRIIGEQYF. The CDR3 DNA sequence: TGTGCCAGCAGCCGGATTATAGGCGAGCAGTACTTC. Combining the CDR3 with reference TRBV5-6 and TRBJ2-7 gives the whole variable domain DAGVTQSPTHLIKTRGQQVTLRCSPKSGHDTVSWYQQALGQGPQFIFQYYEEEERQRGNFPDRFSGHQFPNYSSELNVNALLLGDSALYLCASSRIIGEQYFGPGTRLTVT.

The chain carries TRBV7-2 and TRBJ1-1; TRBD1 matches at 9 bases. The CDR3 spans 13 residues. V trimming: 5 bases; J trimming: 8 bases; junction bases outside the gene matches: 6. CDR1 is SGHTA, CDR2 FQGNSA, per germline. The CDR3 loop is CASSTWDRVEAFF. DNA of the CDR3: TGTGCCAGCAGCACTTGGGACAGGGTAGAAGCTTTCTTT.

The rearrangement uses TRBV7-8 and TRBJ2-7, with D perhaps matching TRBD1 or TRBD2 (5 bases each). CDR3 length: 13 residues. V was pared by 1 base and J by 4 bases, with 8 bases between. Germline V gene lookup returns CDR1 SGHVS and CDR2 FQNEAQ. The CDR3 region is CASSLGGPYEQYF. The DNA for the CDR3 is TGTGCCAGCAGCTTAGGGGGACCTTACGAGCAGTACTTC.

This clone occurred once. The chain has TRBV7-6 and TRBJ2-1; 9 bases map to TRBD1. The germline CDR1 and CDR2 sequences are SGHVS and FNYEAQ. The V gene end was trimmed by 4 bases and the J gene end by 5 bases; junction bases not matched to a gene: 9. The CDR3 extends over 16 amino acids. As DNA, the CDR3 is TGTGCCAGCAGCTATACAGGGACAGGGTTTGACAATGAGCAGTTCTTC. Translating it yields CASSYTGTGFDNEQFF.

This clone is classed as medium-sized (0.01 to 0.1%). CDR3 sequence reads: CASSTSWVTDTQYF. In nucleotides, the CDR3 is TGTGCCAGCAGTACCTCTTGGGTCACAGATACGCAGTATTTT. The V and J genes are TRBV6-6 and TRBJ2-3; D is unresolved. V lost 5 bases and J 2 bases, leaving 11 bases between the germline ends. Germline loops: CDR1 MNHNY, CDR2 SVGAGI (reference sequence). The CDR3 spans 14 residues.

The chain uses TRBV6-1 and TRBJ2-7, with TRBD2 matching 12 bases. Trimming removed 4 bases from V and 4 bases from J; junction bases left unmatched: 8. Germline lookup yields CDR1 MNHNS and CDR2 SASEGT. There are 16 residues in the CDR3. CDR3 coding DNA: TGTGCCAGCAGTGCGGGACTAGCGGGCATCCCTTACGAGCAGTACTTC. Encoded protein: CASSAGLAGIPYEQYF.

The chain couples TRBV5-1 to TRBJ2-7; 10 bases are shared with TRBD2. This CDR3 is 13 amino acids long. The V gene end was trimmed by 4 bases and the J gene end by 7 bases; junction bases not matched to a gene: 5. Germline values: CDR1 SGHRS, CDR2 YFSETQ. The CDR3 reads CASSAGTSDEQYF. The CDR3 DNA is TGCGCCAGCAGCGCCGGGACTAGCGATGAGCAGTACTTC.